This T cell receptor beta chain emerged from a study of CD8 T cell repertoires and HIV-1 epitope variants. Study details: Each of Twenty-five Gag and Nef epitope peptides stimulated a separate culture. The baseline condition was 1M T cells left uncultured. Tested: three Gag epitope families, Nef HW9 and YT9. General study results and limits: Most of the nine antigen-specific clonotypes appeared cross-reactive to autologous or escape variants.

Profiled with immunoSEQ multiplex PCR; TCRdb holds only in-frame clones, not every one. The sample carries fewer than 6,000 clones, about 66% recorded once. About this clone itself: Its antigen is undetermined.

The CDR3 loop spans 17 amino acids. V shed 4 bases, J shed 2 bases, and the junction held 12 bases outside the gene matches. Germline V lookup: CDR1 SEHNR, CDR2 FQNEAQ (reference sequence). The chain employs TRBV7-9 and TRBJ2-7, with TRBD1 matching over 9 bases. The sample consisted of cultured CD8+ T cells derived from PBMCs. This clonotype was sampled from a male donor with HIV. The CDR3 nucleotides are TGTGCCAGCAGCTCCCAGGGACAGGGAGGTAACACCTACGAGCAGTACTTC. This gives the protein CASSSQGQGGNTYEQYF.